A single sample is the source of the 26 T cell receptor beta chains below, sequenced in a study of beta chain features in type 1 diabetes. Study-wide findings and caveats: A moderate, significant TCRB CDR3 shortening appeared in type 1 diabetes across four CD4+ subsets.

Their antigens are not known. The isolated RNA, all of it, was reverse transcribed, so expressed TCRB transcripts were what got sequenced. The assay was immunoSEQ multiplex PCR, and TCRdb's table has in-frame clones only and misses some. The table has 95,000 to 150,000 clones, around 17% seen once. Sequencing was carried out using central memory CD4+ T cells from blood. The receptors originated from a man aged 30-40 years with type 1 diabetes.

This clone has more than one count but fewer than ten. V is TRBV4-3 and J is TRBJ1-6, with a tentative D call TRBD1 (5 bases). From germline, CDR1 is LGHNA and CDR2 YSLEER. The CDR3 extends over 13 amino acids. V was trimmed by 6 bases and J by 6 bases, leaving 9 bases between them. The CDR3 DNA reads TGCGCCAGCAGTTTGAGGGGTAATTCACCCCTCCACTTT. Protein: CASSLRGNSPLHF.

CDR3 region: CASTPRAGGFSETQYF. CDR3 in DNA: TGTGCCAGCACGCCCCGGGCAGGGGGCTTTTCGGAGACCCAGTACTTC. This chain links TRBV7-2 with TRBJ2-5, with 8 bases aligning to TRBD1. V was clipped by 7 bases and J by 5 bases; unmatched bases: 15. The germline V gene encodes CDR1 SGHTA and CDR2 FQGNSA. The CDR3 runs 16 residues.

This chain uses TRBV4-1 with TRBJ1-4, with 9 bases aligning to TRBD1. The CDR3 contains 16 residues. V lost 0 bases, J lost 6 bases, and 5 bases stayed unmatched. Germline V gene data show CDR1 as MGHRA and CDR2 as YSYEKL. The CDR3 nucleotides read TGCGCCAGCAGCCAAGATGCCCGACAGGGGGATGAAAAACTGTTTTTT. Protein: CASSQDARQGDEKLFF.

As DNA, the CDR3 is TGTGCCAGCAGCTTAGCGGCGCAGGGCTACGAGCAGTACTTC. Translating gives CASSLAAQGYEQYF. The V and J genes are TRBV7-9 and TRBJ2-5; possibly TRBD1 for D (5 bases). The J call may be incorrect, as the DNA end agrees better with TRBJ2-7. The CDR3 extends over 14 amino acids. The germline V gene has CDR1 SEHNR and CDR2 FQNEAQ (reference sequence).

The chain has TRBV6-5 and TRBJ2-3; D may be TRBD2 (6 bases). Trimming left V 8 bases short and J 4 bases short, with 19 bases between. The CDR3 length is 15 residues. Germline V gene sequence: CDR1 MNHEY, CDR2 SVGAGI. The CDR3 sequence: CASGTSLADADTQYF. The CDR3 DNA is TGTGCCAGCGGCACTTCCTTAGCGGATGCAGATACGCAGTATTTT.

Written as DNA, the CDR3 is TGTGCCAGCAGTTTAGGGTTGTACGAGCAGTACTTC. Its translation is CASSLGLYEQYF. The rearrangement uses TRBV2 and TRBJ2-7; D unresolved. V was shortened by 5 bases and J by 4 bases, with 9 bases between the two germline ends. CDR1 and CDR2 (germline): SNHLY, FYNNEI. The CDR3 loop spans 12 amino acids.

This clone showed up just a few times. J is TRBJ2-5 and V is TRBV30; 9 nucleotides agree with TRBD1. CDR3 size: 15 residues. Germline V gives CDR1 GTSNPN, CDR2 SVGIG (reference sequence). The junction had 11 bases not matched to a gene; V was cut back by 8 bases and J by 1 base. The CDR3 loop reads CAAAGGTGTQETQYF. The CDR3 DNA is TGTGCCGCGGCAGGAGGGACAGGGACCCAAGAGACCCAGTACTTC. The full variable domain, with the rest looked up from reference TRBV30 and TRBJ2-5, is SQTIHQWPATLVQPVGSPLSLECTVEGTSNPNLYWYRQAAGRGLQLLFYSVGIGQISSEVPQNLSASRPQDRQFILSSKKLLLSDSGFYLCAAAGGTGTQETQYFGPGTRLLVL.

In its sample, this clone ranks as medium-sized. The chain combines TRBV7-2 with TRBJ2-7; weak D call: TRBD1 (6 bases). V lost 4 bases and J 2 bases, leaving 15 bases between the germline ends. The CDR3 runs to 15 residues. CDR1 and CDR2 from the germline V gene are SGHTA and FQGNSA. The CDR3 coding sequence is TGTGCCAGCAGCTCCAATACGGGACACACCTACGAGCAGTACTTC. Amino acids: CASSSNTGHTYEQYF.

This clone came up a few times. This rearrangement joins TRBV20-1 to TRBJ2-3; D possibly corresponds to TRBD2 (5 bases). This CDR3 is 11 amino acids long. In germline, CDR1 is DFQATT, CDR2 SNEGSKA (reference sequence). CDR3 amino acids: CRMNPGCAQYF. The DNA of the CDR3 is TGCAGGATGAATCCGGGGTGTGCGCAGTATTTT.

The sample holds many counts of this clone. CDR3 residues: CASSLVAGKETQYF. The CDR3 nucleotides are TGTGCCAGCAGCTTAGTGGCGGGGAAAGAGACCCAGTACTTC. The chain recombines TRBV13 with TRBJ2-5; tentative D call: TRBD2 (6 bases). V dropped 1 base and J dropped 3 bases, with 9 bases sitting between them. The CDR3 totals 14 residues. CDR1 PRHDT and CDR2 FYEKMQ come from the germline V gene (reference sequence). The full variable domain, rest sourced from reference TRBV13 and TRBJ2-5, is AAGVIQSPRHLIKEKRETATLKCYPIPRHDTVYWYQQGPGQDPQFLISFYEKMQSDKGSIPDRFSAQQFSDYHSELNMSSLELGDSALYFCASSLVAGKETQYFGPGTRLLVL.

The CDR3 region is CASSFQDTQYF. The CDR3 bases are TGTGCCAGCAGCTTTCAAGATACGCAGTATTTT. The gene calls are TRBV9 and TRBJ2-3; D gene ambiguous. Germline CDR1 SGDLS, CDR2 YYNGEE. CDR3 length: 11 residues. Trimming took off 4 bases at V and 5 bases at J, with 5 bases between the two ends.

This clone was seen more than once but under ten times. This sequence joins TRBV30 and TRBJ2-7; D gene ambiguous. The germline gives CDR1 GTSNPN, CDR2 SVGIG (reference sequence). V was pared by 1 base and J by 5 bases, with 12 bases between. The CDR3 runs to 13 residues. The CDR3 is CAWSGDLLDEQYF. CDR3 nucleotides: TGTGCCTGGAGTGGCGATCTGCTTGACGAGCAGTACTTC.

The V and J genes are TRBV18 and TRBJ1-6, with no clear D. Per the germline V gene, CDR1 is KGHSH and CDR2 is LQKENI. This CDR3 is 14 amino acids long. V lost 4 bases to trimming and J lost 6 bases, with 10 bases between them. CDR3 sequence: CASSRDFGNSPLHF. The CDR3 DNA is TGTGCCAGCTCACGCGACTTCGGTAATTCACCCCTCCACTTT. Full variable domain (outside the CDR3, taken from reference TRBV18 and TRBJ1-6): NAGVMQNPRHLVRRRGQEARLRCSPMKGHSHVYWYRQLPEEGLKFMVYLQKENIIDESGMPKERFSAEFPKEGPSILRIQQVVRGDSAAYFCASSRDFGNSPLHFGNGTRLTVT.

This clone was counted only a few times. V and J are TRBV29-1 and TRBJ1-6; D uncertain. The V end lost 5 bases, the J end lost 10 bases, and 15 bases lay between the germline ends. CDR1 and CDR2 from the germline V gene are SQVTM and ANQGSEA. The length of the CDR3 is 13 residues. The CDR3 coding sequence is TGCAGCGTTCTTGAGGCGCCGGGCTCACCCCTCCACTTT. Its translation: CSVLEAPGSPLHF.

The chain joins TRBV5-4 to TRBJ2-5; weak D call: TRBD1 (6 bases). The germline V gene has CDR1 SGHNT and CDR2 YYREEE (reference sequence). The length of the CDR3 is 15 residues. V dropped 4 bases and J dropped 3 bases, with 16 bases sitting between them. CDR3 DNA: TGTGCCAGCAGCATCCGCCTACAGGGAAAAGAGACCCAGTACTTC. It translates to CASSIRLQGKETQYF.

This chain uses TRBV7-2 with TRBJ1-2; possible D gene TRBD1, 5 bases. Germline values: CDR1 SGHTA, CDR2 FQGNSA. The CDR3 extends over 12 amino acids. V was clipped by 5 bases and J by 9 bases, with 13 bases between them. The DNA for the CDR3 is TGTGCCAGCAGCCGGGACGACCGAAGCTACACCTTC. Translation gives CASSRDDRSYTF.

The sample holds a few counts of this clone. The gene calls are TRBV14 and TRBJ2-3; no firm D call. The CDR3 covers 15 residues. Trimming removed 1 base from V and 2 bases from J, with 10 bases in between. Germline CDR1 is SGHDN and CDR2 is FVKESK. The CDR3 sequence is CASSQGASITDTQYF. CDR3 bases: TGTGCCAGCAGCCAAGGAGCTAGTATCACAGATACGCAGTATTTT.

The chain has TRBV15 and TRBJ2-1; D is tentatively TRBD1 or TRBD2 (6 bases each). V shed 2 bases and J shed 9 bases, with 17 bases lying between them. In germline, CDR1 is LNHNV, CDR2 YYDKDF (reference sequence). The CDR3 runs to 15 residues. As DNA, the CDR3 is TGTGCCACCAGCAGATATCAAGGGGGGCCTGGTGAGCAGTTCTTC. This sequence encodes CATSRYQGGPGEQFF.

V usage is TRBV15 and J usage is TRBJ2-5, with 10 bases fitting TRBD1. Germline values: CDR1 LNHNV, CDR2 YYDKDF (reference sequence). After removal of 0 bases from V and 5 bases from J, the junction contained 15 bases not matched to a gene. The CDR3 runs to 19 residues. This CDR3 is CATSRDYGSGTGDRETQYF. DNA for the CDR3: TGTGCCACCAGCAGAGACTACGGTAGCGGGACAGGGGATAGGGAGACCCAGTACTTC.

The chain recombines TRBV7-8 with TRBJ2-7, with 7 bases lining up with TRBD1. CDR3 size: 12 residues. Germline CDR1 is SGHVS and CDR2 is FQNEAQ. V lost 4 bases to trimming and J lost 9 bases; unmatched junction nucleotides: 6. CDR3 DNA: TGTGCCAGCAGCTCCCCGGACAGGCGGCAGTACTTC. Amino acid sequence: CASSSPDRRQYF.

J is TRBJ1-6 and V is TRBV6-5; D not resolved. The V and J ends lost 5 bases and 5 bases respectively, with 13 bases between them. There are 15 residues in the CDR3. In germline, CDR1 is MNHEY, CDR2 SVGAGI. CDR3 bases: TGTGCCAGCAGTAAATACAACTTAGATAATTCACCCCTCCACTTT. It encodes CASSKYNLDNSPLHF.

The rearrangement uses TRBV6-5 and TRBJ2-7, with D possibly TRBD1 on 6 matching bases. The CDR3 length is 12 residues. Looked up from germline, CDR1 is MNHEY and CDR2 is SVGAGI. Trimming pared 6 bases from V and 5 bases from J, leaving 11 bases between. The CDR3: CASSQGMNEQYF. The DNA for the CDR3 is TGTGCCAGCAGCCAGGGGATGAACGAGCAGTACTTC.

Only a few counts were recorded for this clone. The chain links TRBV7-2 to TRBJ1-2; maybe TRBD1 (5 bases). Trimming removed 5 bases at V and 5 bases at J, with 15 bases between. Germline CDR1 SGHTA, CDR2 FQGNSA. This CDR3 has 14 amino acids. Written as DNA, the CDR3 is TGTGCCAGCAGCCTCGATCGACAGCTGTATGGCTACACCTTC. Its translation: CASSLDRQLYGYTF.

This clone was observed a handful of times. The J gene is TRBJ2-7, the V gene TRBV9; D gene ambiguous. Germline V gives CDR1 SGDLS, CDR2 YYNGEE. The CDR3 sequence is 13 residues long. Trimming took 0 bases from V and 7 from J, leaving 11 bases between them. CDR3 amino acids: CASSVDPGVEQYF. The CDR3 DNA reads as TGTGCCAGCAGCGTAGACCCGGGTGTGGAGCAGTACTTC.

This clone was seen a handful of times. The chain uses TRBV7-2 and TRBJ2-3, with 12 bases identical to TRBD2. The V gene end was trimmed by 5 bases and the J gene end by 3 bases; junction bases not matched to a gene: 6. The germline V gene encodes CDR1 SGHTA and CDR2 FQGNSA. This CDR3 has 16 residues. CDR3 sequence: CASSAKLAGGTDTQYF. The CDR3 DNA reads TGTGCCAGCAGCGCTAAACTAGCGGGGGGAACAGATACGCAGTATTTT.

The genes are TRBV7-2 and TRBJ2-3, with 9 bases that match TRBD2. CDR3 size: 15 residues. Germline lookup yields CDR1 SGHTA and CDR2 FQGNSA. V was clipped by 2 bases and J by 6 bases; unmatched bases: 6. In DNA form, the CDR3 reads TGTGCCAGCAGCTTAAATAGCGGGGGACTGGATACGCAGTATTTT. It is translated as CASSLNSGGLDTQYF.